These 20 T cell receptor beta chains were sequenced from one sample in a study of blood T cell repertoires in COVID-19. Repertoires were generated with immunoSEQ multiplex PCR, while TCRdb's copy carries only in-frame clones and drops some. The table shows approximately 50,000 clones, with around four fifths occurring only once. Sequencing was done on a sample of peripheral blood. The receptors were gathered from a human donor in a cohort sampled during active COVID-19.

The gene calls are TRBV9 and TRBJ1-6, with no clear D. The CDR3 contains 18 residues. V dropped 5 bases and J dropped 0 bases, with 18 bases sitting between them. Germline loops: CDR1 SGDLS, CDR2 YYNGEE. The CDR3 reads CASSGLGGGSSYNSPLHF. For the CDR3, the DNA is TGTGCCAGCAGTGGGTTGGGAGGCGGTAGCTCCTATAATTCACCCCTCCACTTT.

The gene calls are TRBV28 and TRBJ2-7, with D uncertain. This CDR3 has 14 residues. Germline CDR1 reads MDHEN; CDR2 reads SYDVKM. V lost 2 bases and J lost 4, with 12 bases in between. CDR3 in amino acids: CASSLARPPYEQYF. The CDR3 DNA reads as TGTGCCAGCAGTTTAGCGCGTCCACCGTACGAGCAGTACTTC.

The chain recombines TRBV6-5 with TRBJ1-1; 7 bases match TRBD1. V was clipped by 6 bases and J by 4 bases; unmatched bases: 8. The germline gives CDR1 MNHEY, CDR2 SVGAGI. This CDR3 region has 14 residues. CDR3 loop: CASRGQAAVTEAFF. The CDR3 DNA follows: TGTGCCAGCAGAGGACAGGCGGCGGTCACTGAAGCTTTCTTT.

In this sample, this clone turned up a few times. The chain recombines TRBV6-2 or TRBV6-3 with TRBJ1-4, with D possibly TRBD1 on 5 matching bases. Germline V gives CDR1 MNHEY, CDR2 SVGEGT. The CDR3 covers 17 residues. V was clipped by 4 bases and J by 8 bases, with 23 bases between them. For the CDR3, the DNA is TGTGCCAGCAGTTTGGGGGGAGGGAGTCTGGGAGAAGAAAAACTGTTTTTT. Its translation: CASSLGGGSLGEEKLFF.

This chain's CDR3 is CASSSRLGTFEQYF. The DNA for the CDR3 is TGTGCCAGCAGTTCTCGACTCGGGACATTCGAGCAGTACTTC. The chain recombines TRBV6-2 or TRBV6-3 with TRBJ2-7; D might be TRBD1 (6 bases). CDR1 is MNHEY and CDR2 is SVGEGT in the germline V gene. Trimming cost V 4 bases and J 6 bases, with 16 bases left between them. The CDR3 totals 14 residues.

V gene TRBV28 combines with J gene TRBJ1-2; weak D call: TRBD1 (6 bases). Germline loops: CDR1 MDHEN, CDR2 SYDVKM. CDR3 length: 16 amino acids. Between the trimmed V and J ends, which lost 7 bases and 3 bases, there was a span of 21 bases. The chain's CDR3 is CASIPGSGGAHYGYTF. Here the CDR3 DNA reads TGTGCCAGCATTCCCGGGTCGGGGGGCGCTCACTATGGCTACACCTTC.

The CDR3 loop is CASSYIGLADEETQYF. DNA for the CDR3: TGTGCCAGCAGTTACATAGGACTAGCGGATGAAGAGACCCAGTACTTC. The chain carries TRBV6-2 or TRBV6-3 and TRBJ2-5, with 10 bases fitting TRBD2. Germline V gives CDR1 MNHEY, CDR2 SVGEGT. Trimming removed 2 bases from V and 3 bases from J; junction bases left unmatched: 6. This CDR3 region has 16 residues.

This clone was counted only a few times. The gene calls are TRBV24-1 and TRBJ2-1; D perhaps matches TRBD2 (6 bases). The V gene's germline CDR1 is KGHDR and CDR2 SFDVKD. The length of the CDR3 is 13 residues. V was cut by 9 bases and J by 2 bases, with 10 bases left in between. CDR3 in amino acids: CATEAGAYNEQFF. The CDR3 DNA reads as TGTGCCACCGAAGCGGGCGCCTACAATGAGCAGTTCTTC.

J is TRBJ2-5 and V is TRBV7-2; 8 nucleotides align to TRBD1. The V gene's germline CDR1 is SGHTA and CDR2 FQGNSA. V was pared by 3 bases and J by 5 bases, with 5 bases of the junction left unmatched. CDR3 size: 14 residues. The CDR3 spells CASSFPGGAETQYF. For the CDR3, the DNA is TGTGCCAGCAGCTTCCCAGGGGGCGCGGAGACCCAGTACTTC.

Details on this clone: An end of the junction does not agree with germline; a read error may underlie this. The CDR3 nucleotides read TGTGCCAGCTCACCAGAAATACTAGCGGGGGCCTCAATCTTC. Translation: CASSPEILAGASIF. This chain connects TRBV18 to TRBJ2-1; 11 bases are a match to TRBD2. This CDR3 contains 14 residues. From germline, CDR1 is KGHSH and CDR2 LQKENI.

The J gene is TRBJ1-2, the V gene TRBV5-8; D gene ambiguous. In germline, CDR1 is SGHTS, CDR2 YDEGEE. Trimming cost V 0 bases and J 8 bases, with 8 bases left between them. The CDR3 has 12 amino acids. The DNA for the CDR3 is TGTGCCAGCAGCTTGGTAGTTTGGGGCTACACCTTC. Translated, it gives CASSLVVWGYTF.

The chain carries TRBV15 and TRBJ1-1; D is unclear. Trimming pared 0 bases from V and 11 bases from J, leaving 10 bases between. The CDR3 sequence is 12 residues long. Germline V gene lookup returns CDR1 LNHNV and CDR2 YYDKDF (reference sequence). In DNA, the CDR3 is TGTGCCACCAGCAGAGATTACGGGGTTGCTTTCTTT. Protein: CATSRDYGVAFF.

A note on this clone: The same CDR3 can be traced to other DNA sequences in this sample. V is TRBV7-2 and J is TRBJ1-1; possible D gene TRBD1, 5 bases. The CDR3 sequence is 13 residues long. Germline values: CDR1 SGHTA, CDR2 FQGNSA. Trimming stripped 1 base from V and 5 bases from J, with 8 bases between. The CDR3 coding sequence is TGTGCCAGCAGCTTAGTAGGGGCTACTGAAGCTTTCTTT. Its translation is CASSLVGATEAFF. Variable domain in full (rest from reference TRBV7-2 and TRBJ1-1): GAGVSQSPSNKVTEKGKDVELRCDPISGHTALYWYRQSLGQGLEFLIYFQGNSAPDKSGLPSDRFSAERTGGSVSTLTIQRTQQEDSAVYLCASSLVGATEAFFGQGTRLTVV.

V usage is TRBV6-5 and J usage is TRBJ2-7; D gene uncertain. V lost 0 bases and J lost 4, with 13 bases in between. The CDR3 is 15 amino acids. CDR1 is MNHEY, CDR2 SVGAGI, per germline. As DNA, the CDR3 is TGTGCCAGCAGTTACTCGGTGGCCCATCTGTACGAGCAGTACTTC. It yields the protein CASSYSVAHLYEQYF.

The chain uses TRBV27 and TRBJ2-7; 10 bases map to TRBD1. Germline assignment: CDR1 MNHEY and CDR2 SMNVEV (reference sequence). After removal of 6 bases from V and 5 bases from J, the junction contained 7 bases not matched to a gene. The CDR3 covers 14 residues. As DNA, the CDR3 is TGTGCCAGCAGGGTTACCGGGACAGGGGACGAGCAGTACTTC. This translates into CASRVTGTGDEQYF.

The CDR3 coding sequence is TGCGCCAGCAGCTTGGACCCTTCAGGTGAGCAGTTCTTC. Translating it yields CASSLDPSGEQFF. The chain is built from TRBV5-1 and TRBJ2-1; D is unclear. V was cut by 0 bases and J by 9 bases, with 10 bases left in between. The CDR3 consists of 13 residues. CDR1 and CDR2 (germline): SGHRS, YFSETQ. Looking up the rest from reference TRBV5-1 and TRBJ2-1 gives the full variable domain: KAGVTQTPRYLIKTRGQQVTLSCSPISGHRSVSWYQQTPGQGLQFLFEYFSETQRNKGNFPGRFSGRQFSNSRSEMNVSTLELGDSALYLCASSLDPSGEQFFGPGTRLTVL.

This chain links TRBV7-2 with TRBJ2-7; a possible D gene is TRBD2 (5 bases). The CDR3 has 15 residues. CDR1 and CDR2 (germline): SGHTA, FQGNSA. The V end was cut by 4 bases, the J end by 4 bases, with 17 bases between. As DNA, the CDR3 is TGTGCCAGCAGCTCGAGTGCAGGACTCGCGTACGAGCAGTACTTC. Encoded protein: CASSSSAGLAYEQYF.

The CDR3 sequence: CASSLSAGRPNYGYTF. CDR3 bases: TGTGCCAGCAGTTTATCGGCAGGCAGACCTAACTATGGCTACACCTTC. The V gene is TRBV27, the J gene TRBJ1-2; D is ambiguous. Germline values: CDR1 MNHEY, CDR2 SMNVEV (reference sequence). Trimming removed 0 bases from V and 0 bases from J, with 11 bases in between. CDR3 length equals 16 residues.

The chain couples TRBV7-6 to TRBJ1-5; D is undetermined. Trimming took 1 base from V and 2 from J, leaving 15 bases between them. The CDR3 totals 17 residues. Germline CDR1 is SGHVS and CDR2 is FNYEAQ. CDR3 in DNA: TGTGCCAGCAGCTTAGAGCGTCCGGGATATGGCAATCAGCCCCAGCATTTT. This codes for CASSLERPGYGNQPQHF.

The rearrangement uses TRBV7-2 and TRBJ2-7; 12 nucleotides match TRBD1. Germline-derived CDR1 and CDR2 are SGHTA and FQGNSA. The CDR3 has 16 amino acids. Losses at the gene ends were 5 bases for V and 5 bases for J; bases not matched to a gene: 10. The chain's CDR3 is CASSVDTGTGGDEQYF. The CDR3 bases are TGTGCCAGCAGCGTCGATACCGGGACAGGGGGCGACGAGCAGTACTTC. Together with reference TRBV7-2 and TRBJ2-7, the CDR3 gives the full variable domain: GAGVSQSPSNKVTEKGKDVELRCDPISGHTALYWYRQSLGQGLEFLIYFQGNSAPDKSGLPSDRFSAERTGGSVSTLTIQRTQQEDSAVYLCASSVDTGTGGDEQYFGPGTRLTVT.